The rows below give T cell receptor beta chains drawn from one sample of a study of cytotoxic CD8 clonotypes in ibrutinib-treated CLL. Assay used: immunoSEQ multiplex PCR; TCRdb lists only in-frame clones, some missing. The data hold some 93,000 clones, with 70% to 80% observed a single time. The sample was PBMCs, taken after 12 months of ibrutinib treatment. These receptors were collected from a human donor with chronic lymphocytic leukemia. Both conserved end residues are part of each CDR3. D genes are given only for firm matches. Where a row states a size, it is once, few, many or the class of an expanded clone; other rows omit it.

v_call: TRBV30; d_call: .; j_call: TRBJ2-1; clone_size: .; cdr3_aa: CAWSVLGEVKFF; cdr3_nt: TGTGCCTGGAGTGTCTTGGGGGAAGTCAAGTTCTTC
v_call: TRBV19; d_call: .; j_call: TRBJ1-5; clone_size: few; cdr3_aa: CASSWGPQSPQHF; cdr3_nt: TGTGCCAGTAGTTGGGGGCCCCAATCACCCCAGCATTTT
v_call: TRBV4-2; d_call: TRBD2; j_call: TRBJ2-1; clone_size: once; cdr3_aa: CASSQDPAGGAINEQFF; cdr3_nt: TGTGCCAGCAGCCAAGATCCGGCGGGGGGGGCCATCAATGAGCAGTTCTTC
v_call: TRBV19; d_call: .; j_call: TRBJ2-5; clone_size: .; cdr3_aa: CASSASTGLQETQYF; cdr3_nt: TGTGCCAGTAGTGCCTCGACAGGTCTGCAAGAGACCCAGTACTTC
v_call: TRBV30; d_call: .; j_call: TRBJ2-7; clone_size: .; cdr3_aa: CAWRRPGRSYEQYF; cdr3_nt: TGTGCCTGGAGGAGGCCAGGAAGGTCCTACGAGCAGTACTTC
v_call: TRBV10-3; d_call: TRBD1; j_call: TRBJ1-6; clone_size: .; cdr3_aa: CASRVGDRGFSPLHF; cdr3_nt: TGTGCCAGTAGGGTAGGCGACAGGGGGTTTTCACCCCTCCACTTT
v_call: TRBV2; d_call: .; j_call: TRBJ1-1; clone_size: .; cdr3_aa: CASSGRGFTEAFF; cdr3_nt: TGTGCCAGCAGTGGGAGGGGCTTCACTGAAGCTTTCTTT
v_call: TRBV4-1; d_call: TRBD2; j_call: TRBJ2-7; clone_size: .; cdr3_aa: CASSRSGGGDYEQYF; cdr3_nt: TGCGCCAGCAGCCGAAGTGGTGGGGGGGACTACGAGCAGTACTTC
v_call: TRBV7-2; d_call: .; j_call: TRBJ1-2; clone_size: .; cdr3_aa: CASSPLRDNYYGYTF; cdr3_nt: TGTGCCAGCAGCCCACTCCGGGATAATTACTATGGCTACACCTTC
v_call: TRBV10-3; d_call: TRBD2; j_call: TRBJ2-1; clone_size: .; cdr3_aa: CAITASHGSGGAGEQFF; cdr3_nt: TGTGCCATCACCGCCTCCCATGGGAGCGGGGGGGCAGGTGAGCAGTTCTTC
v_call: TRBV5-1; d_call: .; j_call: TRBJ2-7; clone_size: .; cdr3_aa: CASSLALGYEQYF; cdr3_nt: TGCGCCAGCAGCTTGGCTTTGGGGTACGAGCAGTACTTC
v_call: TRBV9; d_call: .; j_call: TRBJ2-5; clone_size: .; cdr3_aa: CASSPGQWETQYF; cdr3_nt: TGTGCCAGCAGCCCCGGACAGTGGGAGACCCAGTACTTC
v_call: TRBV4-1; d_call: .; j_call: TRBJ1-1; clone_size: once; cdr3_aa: CASSQWGAQGGNTEAFF; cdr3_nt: TGCGCCAGCAGCCAATGGGGGGCCCAAGGGGGTAACACTGAAGCTTTCTTT
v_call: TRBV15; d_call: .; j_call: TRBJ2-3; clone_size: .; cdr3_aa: CATSRDGGGADTQYF; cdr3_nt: TGTGCCACCAGCAGAGATGGAGGGGGAGCAGATACGCAGTATTTT
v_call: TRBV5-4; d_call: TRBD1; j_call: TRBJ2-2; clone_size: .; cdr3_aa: CASSTRQGSPNTGELFF; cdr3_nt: TGTGCCAGCAGCACTCGACAGGGATCACCGAACACCGGGGAGCTGTTTTTT
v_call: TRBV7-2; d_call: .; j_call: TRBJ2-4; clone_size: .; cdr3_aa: CASKARGLGIQYF; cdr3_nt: TGTGCCAGCAAAGCTCGGGGCCTCGGCATTCAGTACTTC
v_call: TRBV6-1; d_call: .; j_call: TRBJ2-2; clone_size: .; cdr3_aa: CASSVVGSNTGELFF; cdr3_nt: TGTGCCAGCAGTGTGGTGGGCTCAAACACCGGGGAGCTGTTTTTT
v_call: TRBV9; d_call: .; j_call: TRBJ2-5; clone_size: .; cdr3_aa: CASSVRLGETQYF; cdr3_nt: TGTGCCAGCAGCGTTAGACTTGGGGAGACCCAGTACTTC
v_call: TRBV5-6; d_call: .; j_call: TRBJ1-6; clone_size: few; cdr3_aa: CASSEVRAALHF; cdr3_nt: TGTGCCAGCAGCGAGGTTCGGGCGGCCCTCCACTTT
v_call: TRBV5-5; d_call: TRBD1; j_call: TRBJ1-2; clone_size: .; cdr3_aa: CASSSNPRTGVNGYTF; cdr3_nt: TGTGCCAGCAGCTCCAACCCCCGGACAGGGGTTAATGGCTACACCTTC
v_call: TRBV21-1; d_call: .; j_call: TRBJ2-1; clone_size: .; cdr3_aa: CASSKAGQRWDEQFF; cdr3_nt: TGTGCCAGCAGCAAAGCGGGACAGCGCTGGGATGAGCAGTTCTTC
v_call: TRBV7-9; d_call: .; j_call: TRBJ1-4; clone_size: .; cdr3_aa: CASSLAWGRTNEKLFF; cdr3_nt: TGTGCCAGCAGCTTAGCCTGGGGACGGACCAATGAAAAACTGTTTTTT
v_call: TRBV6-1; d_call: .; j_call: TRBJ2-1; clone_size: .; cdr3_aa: CASSAGPSGGEQFF; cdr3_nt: TGTGCCAGCAGTGCGGGACCCTCAGGTGGTGAGCAGTTCTTC
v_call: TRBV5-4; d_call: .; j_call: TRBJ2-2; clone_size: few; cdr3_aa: CASSLDVGELFF; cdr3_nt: TGTGCCAGCAGCCTCGACGTCGGGGAGCTGTTTTTT
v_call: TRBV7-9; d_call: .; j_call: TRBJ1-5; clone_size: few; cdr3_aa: CASSLDVSNQPQHF; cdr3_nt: TGTGCCAGCAGCTTAGATGTTAGCAATCAGCCCCAGCATTTT
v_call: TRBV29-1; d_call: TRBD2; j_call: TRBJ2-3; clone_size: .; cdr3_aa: CSSWGTSPDTQYF; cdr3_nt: TGCAGCTCCTGGGGGACTAGCCCAGATACGCAGTATTTT
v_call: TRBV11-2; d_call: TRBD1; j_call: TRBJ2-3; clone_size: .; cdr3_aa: CASSAGQGANTQYF; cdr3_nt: TGTGCCAGCAGCGCTGGCCAGGGGGCGAATACGCAGTATTTT
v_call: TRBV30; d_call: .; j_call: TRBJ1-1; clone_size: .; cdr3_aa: CAWSTLIGNTEAFF; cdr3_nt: TGTGCCTGGAGTACTCTCATAGGGAACACTGAAGCTTTCTTT
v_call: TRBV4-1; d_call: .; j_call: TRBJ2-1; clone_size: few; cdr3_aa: CASSQASNEQFF; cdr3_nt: TGCGCCAGCAGCCAAGCATCCAATGAGCAGTTCTTC
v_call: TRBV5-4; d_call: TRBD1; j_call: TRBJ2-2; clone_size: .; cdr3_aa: CASSFRQGAGELFF; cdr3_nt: TGTGCCAGCAGCTTTAGACAGGGGGCCGGGGAGCTGTTTTTT
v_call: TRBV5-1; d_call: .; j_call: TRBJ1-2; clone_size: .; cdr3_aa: CATRPGTNYGYTF; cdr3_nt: TGCGCCACCAGGCCTGGGACCAACTATGGCTACACCTTC
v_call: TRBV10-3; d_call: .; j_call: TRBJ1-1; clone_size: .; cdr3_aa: CAISESLLDTEAFF; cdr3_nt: TGTGCCATCAGTGAGTCCCTTCTGGACACTGAAGCTTTCTTT
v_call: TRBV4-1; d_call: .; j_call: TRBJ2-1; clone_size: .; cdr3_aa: CASSQDLRTQRGNEQFF; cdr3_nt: TGCGCCAGCAGCCAAGATCTACGGACACAAAGGGGGAATGAGCAGTTCTTC
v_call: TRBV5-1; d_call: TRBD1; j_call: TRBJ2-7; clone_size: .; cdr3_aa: CASSLAARDRFAYEQYF; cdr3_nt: TGCGCCAGCAGCTTGGCAGCGCGGGACAGGTTTGCCTACGAGCAGTACTTC
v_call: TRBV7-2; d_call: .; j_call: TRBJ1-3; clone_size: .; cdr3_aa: CASSSRGGPGNTIYF; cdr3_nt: TGTGCCAGCAGCTCCCGGGGGGGACCTGGAAACACCATATATTTT
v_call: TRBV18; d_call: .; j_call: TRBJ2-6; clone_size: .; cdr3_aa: CASSPQGTGANVLTF; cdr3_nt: TGTGCCAGCTCACCACAGGGAACCGGGGCCAACGTCCTGACTTTC
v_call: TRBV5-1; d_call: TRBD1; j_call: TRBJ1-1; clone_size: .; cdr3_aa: CASSLGQGVAFF; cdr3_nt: TGCGCCAGCAGCCTGGGACAGGGCGTAGCTTTCTTT
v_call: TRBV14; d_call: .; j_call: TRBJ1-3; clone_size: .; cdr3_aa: CASSFLPANSGNTIYF; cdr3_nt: TGTGCCAGCAGCTTCCTTCCGGCGAACTCTGGAAACACCATATATTTT
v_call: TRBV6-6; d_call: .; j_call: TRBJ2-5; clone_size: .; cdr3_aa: CASSSEVAQTQYF; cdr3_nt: TGTGCCAGCAGTTCCGAGGTAGCCCAGACCCAGTACTTC
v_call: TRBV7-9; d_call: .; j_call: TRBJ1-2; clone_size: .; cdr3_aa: CASSSGTSANYGYTF; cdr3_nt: TGTGCCAGCAGCTCGGGGACCTCAGCTAACTATGGCTACACCTTC